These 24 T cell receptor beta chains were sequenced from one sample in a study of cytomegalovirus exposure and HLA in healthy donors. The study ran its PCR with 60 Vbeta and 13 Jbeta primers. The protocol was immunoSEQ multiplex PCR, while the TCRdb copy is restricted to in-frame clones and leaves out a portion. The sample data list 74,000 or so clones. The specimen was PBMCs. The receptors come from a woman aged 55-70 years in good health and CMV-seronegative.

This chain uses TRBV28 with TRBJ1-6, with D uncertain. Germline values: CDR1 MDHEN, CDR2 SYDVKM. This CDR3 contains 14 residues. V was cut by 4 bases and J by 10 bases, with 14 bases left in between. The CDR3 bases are TGTGCCAGCAGTTCGCCCGGGGTGCGGTCACCCCTCCACTTT. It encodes CASSSPGVRSPLHF.

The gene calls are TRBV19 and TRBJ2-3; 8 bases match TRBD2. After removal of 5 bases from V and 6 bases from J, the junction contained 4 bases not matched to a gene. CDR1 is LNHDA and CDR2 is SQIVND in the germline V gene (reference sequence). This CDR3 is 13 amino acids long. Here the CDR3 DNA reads TGTGCCAGTAGTCGACTAGCGAGGGATACGCAGTATTTT. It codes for CASSRLARDTQYF.

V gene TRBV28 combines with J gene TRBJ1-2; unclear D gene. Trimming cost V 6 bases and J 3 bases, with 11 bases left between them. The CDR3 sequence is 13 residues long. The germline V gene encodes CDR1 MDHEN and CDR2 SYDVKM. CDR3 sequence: CASSPDRDYGYTF. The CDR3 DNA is TGTGCCAGCAGCCCCGACCGGGACTATGGCTACACCTTC.

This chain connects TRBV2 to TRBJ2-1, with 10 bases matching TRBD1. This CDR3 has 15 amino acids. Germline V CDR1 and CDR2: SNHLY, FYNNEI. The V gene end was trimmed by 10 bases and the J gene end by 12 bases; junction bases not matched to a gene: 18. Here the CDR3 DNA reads TGTGCCACCTCGGACGTGACAGGGGGCGAGGAAGGGCAGTTCTTC. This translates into CATSDVTGGEEGQFF. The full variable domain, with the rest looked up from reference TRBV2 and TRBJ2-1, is EPEVTQTPSHQVTQMGQEVILRCVPISNHLYFYWYRQILGQKVEFLVSFYNNEISEKSEIFDDQFSVERPDGSNFTLKIRSTKLEDSAMYFCATSDVTGGEEGQFFGPGTRLTVL.

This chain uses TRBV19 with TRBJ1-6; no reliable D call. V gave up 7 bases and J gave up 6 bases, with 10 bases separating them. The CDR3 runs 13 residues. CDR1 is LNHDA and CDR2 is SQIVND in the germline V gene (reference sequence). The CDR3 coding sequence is TGTGCCAGTATGGACTTCGTTAATTCACCCCTCCACTTT. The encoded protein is CASMDFVNSPLHF.

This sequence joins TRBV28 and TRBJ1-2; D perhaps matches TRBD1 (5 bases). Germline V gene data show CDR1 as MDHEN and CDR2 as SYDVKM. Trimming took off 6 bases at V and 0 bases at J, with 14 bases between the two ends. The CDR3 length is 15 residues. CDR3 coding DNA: TGTGCCAGCAGCAACCCCGACAGACCTAACTATGGCTACACCTTC. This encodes CASSNPDRPNYGYTF.

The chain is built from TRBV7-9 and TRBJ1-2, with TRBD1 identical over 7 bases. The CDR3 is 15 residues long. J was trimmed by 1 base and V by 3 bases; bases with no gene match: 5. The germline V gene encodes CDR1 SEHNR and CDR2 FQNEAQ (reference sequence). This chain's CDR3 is CASSLEGAYNYGYTF. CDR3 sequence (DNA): TGTGCCAGCAGCTTGGAGGGGGCGTATAACTATGGCTACACCTTC.

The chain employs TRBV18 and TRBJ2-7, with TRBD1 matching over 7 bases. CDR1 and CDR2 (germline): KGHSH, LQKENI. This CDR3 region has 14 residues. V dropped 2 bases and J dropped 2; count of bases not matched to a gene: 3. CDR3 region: CASSPTGEAYEQYF. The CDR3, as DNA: TGTGCCAGCTCACCAACAGGGGAAGCCTACGAGCAGTACTTC. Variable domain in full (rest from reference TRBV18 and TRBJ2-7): NAGVMQNPRHLVRRRGQEARLRCSPMKGHSHVYWYRQLPEEGLKFMVYLQKENIIDESGMPKERFSAEFPKEGPSILRIQQVVRGDSAAYFCASSPTGEAYEQYFGPGTRLTVT.

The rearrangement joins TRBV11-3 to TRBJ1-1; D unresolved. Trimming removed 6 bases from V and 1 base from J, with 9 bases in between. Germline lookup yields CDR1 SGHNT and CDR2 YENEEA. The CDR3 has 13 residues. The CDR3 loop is CASSRVPNTEAFF. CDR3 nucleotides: TGTGCCAGCAGTCGGGTCCCGAACACTGAAGCTTTCTTT.

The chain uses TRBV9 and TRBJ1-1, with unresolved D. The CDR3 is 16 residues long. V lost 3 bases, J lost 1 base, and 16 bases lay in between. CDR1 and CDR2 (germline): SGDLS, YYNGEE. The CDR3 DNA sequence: TGTGCCAGCAGCGCCGACCCCCCACGGGGGAACACTGAAGCTTTCTTT. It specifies CASSADPPRGNTEAFF.

CDR3: CASSVQGAGVNEQFF. CDR3 bases: TGTGCCAGCAGCGTTCAGGGGGCGGGAGTCAATGAGCAGTTCTTC. This chain connects TRBV9 to TRBJ2-1; perhaps TRBD1 as D (8 bases). Germline V gives CDR1 SGDLS, CDR2 YYNGEE. V was cut by 2 bases and J by 6 bases, with 15 bases left in between. This CDR3 comprises 15 residues.

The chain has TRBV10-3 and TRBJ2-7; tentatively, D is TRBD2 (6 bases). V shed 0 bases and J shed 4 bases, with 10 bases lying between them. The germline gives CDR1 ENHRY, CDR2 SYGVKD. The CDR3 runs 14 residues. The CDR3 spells CAISESIGGYEQYF. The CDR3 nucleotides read TGTGCCATCAGTGAGTCGATTGGGGGGTACGAGCAGTACTTC.

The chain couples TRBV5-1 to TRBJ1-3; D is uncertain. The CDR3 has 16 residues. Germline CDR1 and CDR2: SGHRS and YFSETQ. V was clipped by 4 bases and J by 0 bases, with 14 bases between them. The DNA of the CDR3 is TGCGCCAGCAGCACCATGGGCCCAATCTCTGGAAACACCATATATTTT. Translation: CASSTMGPISGNTIYF.

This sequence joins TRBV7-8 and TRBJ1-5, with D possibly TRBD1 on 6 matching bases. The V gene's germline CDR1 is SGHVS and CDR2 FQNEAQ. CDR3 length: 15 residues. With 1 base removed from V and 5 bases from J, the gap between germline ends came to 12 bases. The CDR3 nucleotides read TGTGCCAGCAGCTTAGTAGGGGGGGGCCATCAGCCCCAGCATTTT. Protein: CASSLVGGGHQPQHF.

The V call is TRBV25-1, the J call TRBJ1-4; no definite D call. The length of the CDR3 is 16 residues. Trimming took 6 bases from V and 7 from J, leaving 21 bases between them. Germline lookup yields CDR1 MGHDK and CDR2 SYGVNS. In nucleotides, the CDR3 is TGTGCCAGCAGCACCATCGACGTCTCCCCGGGTGAAAAACTGTTTTTT. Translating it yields CASSTIDVSPGEKLFF.

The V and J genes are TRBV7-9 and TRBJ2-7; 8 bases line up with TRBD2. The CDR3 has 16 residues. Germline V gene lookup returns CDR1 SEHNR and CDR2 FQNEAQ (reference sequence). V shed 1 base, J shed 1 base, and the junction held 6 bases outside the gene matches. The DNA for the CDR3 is TGTGCCAGCAGCTTAGTGTTGACGGGAGGGTCCTACGAGCAGTACTTC. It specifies CASSLVLTGGSYEQYF. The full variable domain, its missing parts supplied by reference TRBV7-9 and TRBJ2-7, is DTGVSQNPRHKITKRGQNVTFRCDPISEHNRLYWYRQTLGQGPEFLTYFQNEAQLEKSRLLSDRFSAERPKGSFSTLEIQRTEQGDSAMYLCASSLVLTGGSYEQYFGPGTRLTVT.

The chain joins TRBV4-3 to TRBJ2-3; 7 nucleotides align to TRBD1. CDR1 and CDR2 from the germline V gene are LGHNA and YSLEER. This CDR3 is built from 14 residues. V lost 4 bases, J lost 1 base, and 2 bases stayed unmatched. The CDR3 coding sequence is TGCGCCAGCAGCCGCCAGGGGGGCACAGATACGCAGTATTTT. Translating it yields CASSRQGGTDTQYF.

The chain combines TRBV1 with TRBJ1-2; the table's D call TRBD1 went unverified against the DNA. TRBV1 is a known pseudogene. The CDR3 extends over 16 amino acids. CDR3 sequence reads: CTSSPTQWDRDYGYTF. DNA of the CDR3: TGCACCAGCAGCCCAACTCAATGGGACAGAGACTATGGCTACACCTTC.

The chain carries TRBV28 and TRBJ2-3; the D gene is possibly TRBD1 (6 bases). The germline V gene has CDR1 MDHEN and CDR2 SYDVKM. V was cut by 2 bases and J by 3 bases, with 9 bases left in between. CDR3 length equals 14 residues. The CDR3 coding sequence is TGTGCCAGCAGTTTACCCCAGGGGACAGATACGCAGTATTTT. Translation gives CASSLPQGTDTQYF.

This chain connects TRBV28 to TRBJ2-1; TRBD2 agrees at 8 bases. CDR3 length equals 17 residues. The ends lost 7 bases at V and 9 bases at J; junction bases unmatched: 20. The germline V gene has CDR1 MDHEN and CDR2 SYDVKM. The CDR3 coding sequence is TGTGCCAGCATCCCCTCGGTGGGACTAGGATTAGGTGGTGAGCAGTTCTTC. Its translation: CASIPSVGLGLGGEQFF.

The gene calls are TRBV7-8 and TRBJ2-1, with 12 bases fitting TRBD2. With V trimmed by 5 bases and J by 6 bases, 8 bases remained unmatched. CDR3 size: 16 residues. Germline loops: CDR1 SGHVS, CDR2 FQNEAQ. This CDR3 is CASSARPGLAGNEQFF. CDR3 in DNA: TGTGCCAGCAGCGCCAGACCGGGACTAGCGGGCAATGAGCAGTTCTTC.

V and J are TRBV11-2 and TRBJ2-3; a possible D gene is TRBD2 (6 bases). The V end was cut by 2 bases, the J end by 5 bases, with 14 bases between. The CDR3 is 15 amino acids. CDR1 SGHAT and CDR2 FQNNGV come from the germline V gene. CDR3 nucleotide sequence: TGTGCCAGCAGCTTAACGGGAGCGTTGGTAGATACGCAGTATTTT. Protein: CASSLTGALVDTQYF. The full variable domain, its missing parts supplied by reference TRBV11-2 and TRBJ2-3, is EAGVAQSPRYKIIEKRQSVAFWCNPISGHATLYWYQQILGQGPKLLIQFQNNGVVDDSQLPKDRFSAERLKGVDSTLKIQPAKLEDSAVYLCASSLTGALVDTQYFGPGTRLTVL.

The CDR3 reads CASSVATGATYNEQFF. Here the CDR3 DNA reads TGTGCCAGCAGCGTAGCCACGGGAGCCACCTACAATGAGCAGTTCTTC. The rearrangement links TRBV9 to TRBJ2-1, with D tentatively TRBD2 (6 bases). CDR1 and CDR2 from the germline V gene are SGDLS and YYNGEE. This CDR3 region has 16 residues. V lost 0 bases, J lost 2 bases, and 12 bases lay in between.

CDR3: CASSYSIAGGGEQFF. DNA for the CDR3: TGTGCCAGCAGTTACTCGATAGCGGGAGGAGGTGAGCAGTTCTTC. The chain uses TRBV6-5 and TRBJ2-1; 10 bases fit TRBD2. V shed 0 bases, J shed 9 bases, and the junction held 5 bases outside the gene matches. CDR3 length equals 15 residues. The germline V gene has CDR1 MNHEY and CDR2 SVGAGI.